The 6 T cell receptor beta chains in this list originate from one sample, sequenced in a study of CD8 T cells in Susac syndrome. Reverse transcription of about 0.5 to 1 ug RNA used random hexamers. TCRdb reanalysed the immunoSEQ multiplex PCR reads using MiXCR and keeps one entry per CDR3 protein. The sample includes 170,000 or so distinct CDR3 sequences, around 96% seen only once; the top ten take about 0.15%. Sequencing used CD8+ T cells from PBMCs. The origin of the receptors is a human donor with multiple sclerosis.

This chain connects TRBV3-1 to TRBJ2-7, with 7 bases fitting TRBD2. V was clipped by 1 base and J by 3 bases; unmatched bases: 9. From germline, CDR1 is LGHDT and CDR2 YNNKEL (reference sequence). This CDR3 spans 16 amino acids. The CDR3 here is CASSQGPRGGNYEQYF. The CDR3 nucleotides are TGTGCCAGCAGCCAAGGGCCCCGCGGGGGAAACTACGAGCAGTACTTC.

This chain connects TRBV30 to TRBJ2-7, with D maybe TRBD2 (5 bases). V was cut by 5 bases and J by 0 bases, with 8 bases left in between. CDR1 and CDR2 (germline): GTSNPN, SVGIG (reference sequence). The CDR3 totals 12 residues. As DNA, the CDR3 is TGTGCCTGGGCGGGTCCCTCCTACGAGCAGTACTTC. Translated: CAWAGPSYEQYF.

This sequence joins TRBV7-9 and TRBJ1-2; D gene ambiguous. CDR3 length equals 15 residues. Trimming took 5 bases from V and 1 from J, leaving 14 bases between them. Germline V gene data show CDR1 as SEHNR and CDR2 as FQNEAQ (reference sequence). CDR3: CASSTPTGNNYGYTF. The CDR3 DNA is TGTGCCAGCAGCACCCCCACCGGGAATAACTATGGCTACACCTTC.

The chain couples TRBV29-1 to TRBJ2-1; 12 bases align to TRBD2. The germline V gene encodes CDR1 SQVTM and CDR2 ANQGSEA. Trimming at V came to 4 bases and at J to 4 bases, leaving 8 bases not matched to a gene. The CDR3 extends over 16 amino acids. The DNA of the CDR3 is TGCAGCGTTGTTGGGCTAGCGGGAGGGGGATACAATGAGCAGTTCTTC. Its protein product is CSVVGLAGGGYNEQFF.

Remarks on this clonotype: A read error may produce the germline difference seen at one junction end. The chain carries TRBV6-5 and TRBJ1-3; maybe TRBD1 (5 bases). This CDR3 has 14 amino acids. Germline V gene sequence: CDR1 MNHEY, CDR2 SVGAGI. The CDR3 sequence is CASSYRDSENTIYF. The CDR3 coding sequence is TGTGCCAGCAGTTACAGGGACTCTGAAAACACCATATATTTT.

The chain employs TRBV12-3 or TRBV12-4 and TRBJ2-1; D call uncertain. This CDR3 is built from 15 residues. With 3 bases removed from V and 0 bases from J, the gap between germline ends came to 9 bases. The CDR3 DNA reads TGTGCCAGCAGTTTTTTGTCTAGCTCCTACAATGAGCAGTTCTTC. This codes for CASSFLSSSYNEQFF.